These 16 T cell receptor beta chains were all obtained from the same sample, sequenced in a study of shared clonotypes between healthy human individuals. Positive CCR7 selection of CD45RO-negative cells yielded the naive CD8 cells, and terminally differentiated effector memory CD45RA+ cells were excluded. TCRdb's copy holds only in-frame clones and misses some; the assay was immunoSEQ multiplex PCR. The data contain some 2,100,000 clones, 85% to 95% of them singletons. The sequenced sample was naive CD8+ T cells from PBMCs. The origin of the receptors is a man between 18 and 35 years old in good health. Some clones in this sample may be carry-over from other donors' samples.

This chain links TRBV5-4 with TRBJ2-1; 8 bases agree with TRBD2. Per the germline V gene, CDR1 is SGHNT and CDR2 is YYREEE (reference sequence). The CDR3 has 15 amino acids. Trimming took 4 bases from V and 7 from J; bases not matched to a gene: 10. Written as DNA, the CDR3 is TGTGCCAGCAGCGGTCCCGCTAAGCGGGGGAATGAGCAGTTCTTC. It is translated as CASSGPAKRGNEQFF.

The CDR3 loop is CASSLAVQGAYEQYF. In DNA, the CDR3 is TGCGCCAGCAGCTTGGCCGTCCAGGGGGCCTACGAGCAGTACTTC. V usage is TRBV5-1 and J usage is TRBJ2-7, with 7 positions matching TRBD1. This CDR3 is built from 15 residues. V gave up 0 bases and J gave up 2 bases; unmatched junction bases: 5. Per the germline V gene, CDR1 is SGHRS and CDR2 is YFSETQ. The entire variable domain, with the rest obtained from reference TRBV5-1 and TRBJ2-7, is as follows: KAGVTQTPRYLIKTRGQQVTLSCSPISGHRSVSWYQQTPGQGLQFLFEYFSETQRNKGNFPGRFSGRQFSNSRSEMNVSTLELGDSALYLCASSLAVQGAYEQYFGPGTRLTVT.

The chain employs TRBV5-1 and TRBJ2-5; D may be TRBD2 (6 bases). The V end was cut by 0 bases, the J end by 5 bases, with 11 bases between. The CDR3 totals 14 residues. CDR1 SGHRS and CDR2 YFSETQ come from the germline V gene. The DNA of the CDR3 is TGCGCCAGCAGCTTGGAAGGAGGGGTGGAGACCCAGTACTTC. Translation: CASSLEGGVETQYF.

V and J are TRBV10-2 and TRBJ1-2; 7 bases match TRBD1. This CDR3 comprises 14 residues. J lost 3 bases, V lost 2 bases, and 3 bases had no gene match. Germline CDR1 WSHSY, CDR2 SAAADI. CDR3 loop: CASSEDRAYYGYTF. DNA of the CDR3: TGCGCCAGCAGTGAGGACAGGGCATACTATGGCTACACCTTC.

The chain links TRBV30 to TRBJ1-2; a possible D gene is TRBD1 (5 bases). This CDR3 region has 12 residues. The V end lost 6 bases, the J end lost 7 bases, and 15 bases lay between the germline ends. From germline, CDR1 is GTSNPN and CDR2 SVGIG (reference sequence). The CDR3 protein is CACDRGLLGYTF. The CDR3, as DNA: TGTGCCTGTGACCGGGGACTCCTTGGCTACACCTTC. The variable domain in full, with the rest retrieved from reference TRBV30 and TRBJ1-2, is SQTIHQWPATLVQPVGSPLSLECTVEGTSNPNLYWYRQAAGRGLQLLFYSVGIGQISSEVPQNLSASRPQDRQFILSSKKLLLSDSGFYLCACDRGLLGYTFGSGTRLTVV.

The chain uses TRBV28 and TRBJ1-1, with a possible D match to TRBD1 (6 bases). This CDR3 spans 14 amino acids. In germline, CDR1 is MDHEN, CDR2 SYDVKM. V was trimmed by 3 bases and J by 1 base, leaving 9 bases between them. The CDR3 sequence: CASSFLGGNTEAFF. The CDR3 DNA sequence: TGTGCCAGCAGTTTCTTAGGGGGGAACACTGAAGCTTTCTTT.

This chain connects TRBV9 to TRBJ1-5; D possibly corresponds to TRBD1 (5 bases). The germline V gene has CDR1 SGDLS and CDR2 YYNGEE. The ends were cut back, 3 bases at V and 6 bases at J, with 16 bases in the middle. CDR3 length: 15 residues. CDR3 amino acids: CASSESGGLGQPQHF. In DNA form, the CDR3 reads TGTGCCAGCAGCGAATCCGGGGGTCTGGGTCAGCCCCAGCATTTT.

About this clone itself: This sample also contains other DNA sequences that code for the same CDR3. The CDR3 nucleotides are TGTGCCAGCAGCCTCACAGGGAACACCGGGGAGCTGTTTTTT. Protein product: CASSLTGNTGELFF. The rearrangement joins TRBV7-3 to TRBJ2-2; D possibly corresponds to TRBD1 (5 bases). V was clipped by 5 bases and J by 1 base, with 8 bases between them. This CDR3 is built from 14 residues. Germline V gene lookup returns CDR1 SGHTA and CDR2 FQGTGA.

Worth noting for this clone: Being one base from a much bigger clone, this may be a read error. In nucleotides, the CDR3 is TGTGCCAGCAGCGTGAACACCGGGGAGCTGTTTTTT. Protein product: CASSVNTGELFF. The J gene is TRBJ2-2, the V gene TRBV7-2; D is unresolved. This CDR3 has 12 residues. The germline V gene has CDR1 SGHTA and CDR2 FQGNSA. The germline V and J ends were trimmed by 5 bases and 1 base, with 2 bases remaining between them.

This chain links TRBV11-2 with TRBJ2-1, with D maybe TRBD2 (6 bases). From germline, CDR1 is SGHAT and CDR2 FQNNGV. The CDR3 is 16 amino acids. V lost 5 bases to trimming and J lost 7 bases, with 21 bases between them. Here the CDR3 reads CASSIHPGTPENEQFF. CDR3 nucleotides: TGTGCCAGCAGCATCCACCCCGGGACTCCAGAGAATGAGCAGTTCTTC.

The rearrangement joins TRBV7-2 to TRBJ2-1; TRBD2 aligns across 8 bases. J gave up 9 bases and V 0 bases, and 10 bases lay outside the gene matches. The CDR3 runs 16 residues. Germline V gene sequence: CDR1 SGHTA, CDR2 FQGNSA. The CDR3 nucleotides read TGTGCCAGCAGCTTAGCGCCTAGCGGGCCTCTGGGTGAGCAGTTCTTC. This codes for CASSLAPSGPLGEQFF.

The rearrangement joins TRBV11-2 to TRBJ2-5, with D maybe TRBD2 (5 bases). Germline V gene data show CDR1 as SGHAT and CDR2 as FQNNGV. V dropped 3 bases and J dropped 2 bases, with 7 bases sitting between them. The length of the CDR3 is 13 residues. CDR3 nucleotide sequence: TGTGCCAGCAGCTTTGGGGAGCAAGAGACCCAGTACTTC. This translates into CASSFGEQETQYF.

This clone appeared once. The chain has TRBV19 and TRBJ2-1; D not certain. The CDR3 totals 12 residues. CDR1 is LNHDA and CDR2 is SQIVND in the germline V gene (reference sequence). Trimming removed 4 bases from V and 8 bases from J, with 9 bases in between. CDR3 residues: CASSTPPHEQFF. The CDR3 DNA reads TGTGCCAGTAGTACCCCTCCCCATGAGCAGTTCTTC.

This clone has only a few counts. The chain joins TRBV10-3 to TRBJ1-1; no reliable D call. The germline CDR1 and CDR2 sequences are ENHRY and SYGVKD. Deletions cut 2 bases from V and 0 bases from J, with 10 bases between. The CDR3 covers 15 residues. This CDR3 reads CAISEAGFMNTEAFF. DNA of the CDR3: TGTGCCATCAGTGAGGCCGGATTCATGAACACTGAAGCTTTCTTT.

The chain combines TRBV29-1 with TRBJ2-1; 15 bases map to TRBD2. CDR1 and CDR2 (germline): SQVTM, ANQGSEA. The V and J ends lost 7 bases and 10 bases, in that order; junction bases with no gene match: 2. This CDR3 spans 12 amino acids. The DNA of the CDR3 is TGCAGCGCCGGGACTAGCGGGAGGGAGCAGTTCTTC. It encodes CSAGTSGREQFF.

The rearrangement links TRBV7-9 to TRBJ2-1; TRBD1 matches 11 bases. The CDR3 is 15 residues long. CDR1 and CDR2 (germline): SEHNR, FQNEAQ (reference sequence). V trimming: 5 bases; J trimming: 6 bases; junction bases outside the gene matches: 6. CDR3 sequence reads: CASSRQGQGGNEQFF. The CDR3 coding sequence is TGTGCCAGCAGCCGTCAGGGACAGGGGGGCAATGAGCAGTTCTTC.